This T cell receptor beta chain stems from a study of control samples from healthy donors and cancer patients. Repertoires were generated with immunoSEQ multiplex PCR, while TCRdb's copy carries only in-frame clones and drops some. In the table there are approximately 100,000 clones, roughly 91% of which are singletons. This CDR3 is 14 amino acids long. CDR1 is SGHTA, CDR2 FQGNSA, per germline. The V end lost 3 bases, the J end lost 3 bases, and 12 bases lay between the germline ends. The V call is TRBV7-2, the J call TRBJ2-7; D is perhaps TRBD1 (6 bases). What was sequenced was blood. The sequence derives from a man younger than 45 in good health. The CDR3 DNA reads TGTGCCAGCAGCTTTCAGGGGTTCATCTACGAGCAGTACTTC. Translated, it gives CASSFQGFIYEQYF.